The 28 T cell receptor beta chains in this list originate from one sample, sequenced in a study of cytomegalovirus exposure and HLA in healthy donors. TCRdb's copy holds only in-frame clones and misses some; the assay was immunoSEQ multiplex PCR. This sample has some 180,000 clones, with about 81% found just once. The sequencing input was PBMCs. The source is a woman aged 25-40 years in good health and CMV-seronegative.

This rearrangement joins TRBV4-1 to TRBJ2-5; D is possibly TRBD2 (6 bases). Germline CDR1 is MGHRA and CDR2 is YSYEKL. The CDR3 sequence is 15 residues long. The ends were cut back, 1 base at V and 4 bases at J, with 13 bases in the middle. Written as DNA, the CDR3 is TGCGCCAGCAGCCAAGTAGGCCTAGCGCTAGAGACCCAGTACTTC. Translating it yields CASSQVGLALETQYF.

The V call is TRBV2, the J call TRBJ2-7; the match to TRBD1 covers 9 bases. The CDR3 covers 13 residues. Germline V gene data show CDR1 as SNHLY and CDR2 as FYNNEI. The trim removed 4 bases at V and 2 bases at J, leaving 0 bases unmatched. The CDR3 sequence is CASSGQGAYEQYF. DNA for the CDR3: TGTGCCAGCAGTGGACAGGGGGCCTACGAGCAGTACTTC.

V is TRBV6-5 and J is TRBJ1-1; no definite D call. The V end was cut by 8 bases, the J end by 4 bases, with 14 bases between. CDR1 is MNHEY and CDR2 is SVGAGI in the germline V gene. The CDR3 length is 13 residues. In DNA, the CDR3 is TGTGCCAGCGTCACCGCCAGAAGCACTGAAGCTTTCTTT. Protein product: CASVTARSTEAFF.

V gene TRBV28 combines with J gene TRBJ1-2, with 9 bases that match TRBD1. J was trimmed by 4 bases and V by 5 bases; bases with no gene match: 2. Looked up from germline, CDR1 is MDHEN and CDR2 is SYDVKM. The CDR3 is 13 residues long. CDR3 coding DNA: TGTGCCAGCAGTCGACAGGGGGGCTATGGCTACACCTTC. This translates into CASSRQGGYGYTF.

J is TRBJ1-6 and V is TRBV5-1; tentative D call: TRBD1 (6 bases). CDR1 is SGHRS, CDR2 YFSETQ, per germline. V was trimmed by 4 bases and J by 7 bases, leaving 15 bases between them. CDR3 size: 15 residues. The CDR3 DNA reads TGCGCCAGCAGCATGGACAGAGCCGAGAATTCACCCCTCCACTTT. Translation gives CASSMDRAENSPLHF.

The V gene is TRBV27, the J gene TRBJ2-3; TRBD2 matches at 11 bases. Per germline, CDR1 MNHEY and CDR2 SMNVEV (reference sequence). This CDR3 has 16 residues. Trimming cost V 0 bases and J 4 bases; bases outside gene matches: 3. The CDR3 sequence: CASSLSLAGGPDTQYF. The DNA of the CDR3 is TGTGCCAGCAGTTTATCGCTAGCGGGAGGACCAGATACGCAGTATTTT.

This clone was seen a handful of times. The chain carries TRBV9 and TRBJ1-1; D is possibly TRBD1 (5 bases). This CDR3 is 15 amino acids long. V was clipped by 3 bases and J by 1 base, with 13 bases between them. In germline, CDR1 is SGDLS, CDR2 YYNGEE. CDR3 DNA: TGTGCCAGCAGCGCGGGGGGAGCTACGAACACTGAAGCTTTCTTT. It yields the protein CASSAGGATNTEAFF.

The chain combines TRBV7-2 with TRBJ2-1; the D is unclear. This CDR3 is built from 13 residues. Germline V gene lookup returns CDR1 SGHTA and CDR2 FQGNSA. Trimming left V 5 bases short and J 3 bases short, with 8 bases between. The CDR3, as DNA: TGTGCCAGCAGCCTGGCTAGCTACAATGAGCAGTTCTTC. Translating gives CASSLASYNEQFF. Full variable domain (missing parts from reference TRBV7-2 and TRBJ2-1): GAGVSQSPSNKVTEKGKDVELRCDPISGHTALYWYRQSLGQGLEFLIYFQGNSAPDKSGLPSDRFSAERTGGSVSTLTIQRTQQEDSAVYLCASSLASYNEQFFGPGTRLTVL.

The chain uses TRBV5-1 and TRBJ2-1, with TRBD2 identical over 7 bases. The CDR3 extends over 16 amino acids. CDR1 is SGHRS and CDR2 is YFSETQ in the germline V gene. Losses at the gene ends were 0 bases for V and 3 bases for J; bases not matched to a gene: 6. The CDR3 reads CASSLEAGLNYNEQFF. In DNA, the CDR3 is TGCGCCAGCAGCTTGGAAGCGGGGCTGAACTACAATGAGCAGTTCTTC.

The CDR3 nucleotides are TGTGCCAGCAGTTCCAGGGGGCGAATCACTGAAGCTTTCTTT. Translated: CASSSRGRITEAFF. The chain joins TRBV28 to TRBJ1-1; 8 positions agree with TRBD1. Germline CDR1 and CDR2: MDHEN and SYDVKM. There are 14 residues in the CDR3. Losses at the gene ends were 4 bases for V and 4 bases for J; bases not matched to a gene: 5.

The chain is built from TRBV30 and TRBJ1-1, with 7 nucleotides matching TRBD1. The CDR3 runs to 14 residues. CDR1 is GTSNPN, CDR2 SVGIG, per germline (reference sequence). V gave up 2 bases and J gave up 1 base; unmatched junction bases: 4. CDR3 sequence (DNA): TGTGCCTGGAGTACAGGGGTCGGGAACACTGAAGCTTTCTTT. It is translated as CAWSTGVGNTEAFF.

This clone came up once. The rearrangement joins TRBV30 to TRBJ1-5; possibly TRBD1 for D (5 bases). The V and J ends lost 2 bases and 5 bases respectively, with 7 bases between them. The length of the CDR3 is 12 residues. Germline CDR1 reads GTSNPN; CDR2 reads SVGIG (reference sequence). CDR3 sequence: CAWSRGDQPQHF. CDR3 DNA: TGTGCCTGGAGTCGGGGGGATCAGCCCCAGCATTTT.

The chain couples TRBV5-1 to TRBJ2-1; 12 nucleotides align to TRBD1. Trimming took 3 bases from V and 7 from J; bases not matched to a gene: 8. The CDR3 spans 16 residues. In germline, CDR1 is SGHRS, CDR2 YFSETQ. The CDR3 sequence: CASSSPGQGARNEQFF. CDR3 bases: TGCGCCAGCAGCTCGCCGGGACAGGGGGCGAGAAATGAGCAGTTCTTC.

This clone occurred a few times. The chain has TRBV19 and TRBJ1-1; D is undetermined. CDR1 and CDR2 (germline): LNHDA, SQIVND (reference sequence). The CDR3 spans 14 residues. Deletions cut 5 bases from V and 0 bases from J, with 10 bases between. CDR3 nucleotides: TGTGCCAGTAGTGCCGGACTCTTGAACACTGAAGCTTTCTTT. This translates into CASSAGLLNTEAFF.

The chain couples TRBV5-4 to TRBJ2-3; a weak D match, TRBD2 (6 bases). Trimming stripped 0 bases from V and 6 bases from J, with 11 bases between. The V gene's germline CDR1 is SGHNT and CDR2 YYREEE (reference sequence). The CDR3 length is 14 residues. In nucleotides, the CDR3 is TGTGCCAGCAGCTTGGGTGGTGGAGGGGATACGCAGTATTTT. This translates into CASSLGGGGDTQYF.

The chain couples TRBV7-6 to TRBJ1-2, with TRBD1 identical over 12 bases. CDR1 is SGHVS, CDR2 FNYEAQ, per germline. This CDR3 is 16 amino acids long. V was clipped by 1 base and J by 4 bases; unmatched bases: 4. CDR3 DNA sequence: TGTGCCAGCAGCTTAGGGGACAGGGGGCAAGTCTATGGCTACACCTTC. It translates to CASSLGDRGQVYGYTF.

The chain couples TRBV30 to TRBJ2-5; D unclear. Germline V gene lookup returns CDR1 GTSNPN and CDR2 SVGIG (reference sequence). CDR3 length equals 11 residues. The V gene lost 0 bases and the J gene lost 5 bases, with 4 bases spanning the gap. In DNA form, the CDR3 reads TGTGCCTGGAGTGTCAGTGAGACCCAGTACTTC. Translating gives CAWSVSETQYF.

V is TRBV4-1 and J is TRBJ1-5; 7 nucleotides align to TRBD1. The CDR3 sequence is 16 residues long. V was clipped by 4 bases and J by 7 bases; unmatched bases: 13. From germline, CDR1 is MGHRA and CDR2 YSYEKL. The CDR3 DNA reads TGCGCCAGCAGCCCAAGATATGGGACAGACGGGCAGCCCCAGCATTTT. This gives the protein CASSPRYGTDGQPQHF.

The chain carries TRBV6-1 and TRBJ2-1; D is possibly TRBD2 (7 bases). There are 14 residues in the CDR3. Germline V CDR1 and CDR2: MNHNS, SASEGT. The V end lost 4 bases, the J end lost 4 bases, and 11 bases lay between the germline ends. CDR3 protein: CASSGRGGYNEQFF. In nucleotides, the CDR3 is TGTGCCAGCAGTGGAAGGGGGGGTTACAATGAGCAGTTCTTC.

The chain couples TRBV27 to TRBJ1-2, with TRBD1 identical over 7 bases. The V gene's germline CDR1 is MNHEY and CDR2 SMNVEV (reference sequence). J was trimmed by 4 bases and V by 6 bases; bases with no gene match: 5. The CDR3 covers 13 residues. CDR3 coding DNA: TGTGCCAGCAGCCGCGACAGGGTCTATGGCTACACCTTC. Protein: CASSRDRVYGYTF.

The V call is TRBV7-6, the J call TRBJ2-1; perhaps TRBD2 as D (5 bases). In germline, CDR1 is SGHVS, CDR2 FNYEAQ. V gave up 4 bases and J gave up 3 bases, with 13 bases separating them. This CDR3 comprises 15 residues. CDR3 DNA: TGTGCCAGCAGCTCGGGCCTTGGAGGCTACAATGAGCAGTTCTTC. It specifies CASSSGLGGYNEQFF.

The V and J genes are TRBV7-6 and TRBJ1-1; TRBD1 aligns across 8 bases. The germline V gene has CDR1 SGHVS and CDR2 FNYEAQ. The CDR3 extends over 14 amino acids. After removal of 6 bases from V and 0 bases from J, the junction contained 3 bases not matched to a gene. In nucleotides, the CDR3 is TGTGCCAGCAGTAGACAGGGGTTGAACACTGAAGCTTTCTTT. It translates to CASSRQGLNTEAFF.

The V call is TRBV7-8, the J call TRBJ2-1; 7 positions agree with TRBD2. The germline V gene has CDR1 SGHVS and CDR2 FQNEAQ. CDR3 size: 15 residues. V lost 1 base, J lost 6 bases, and 6 bases stayed unmatched. The CDR3 region is CASSLVAGVGNEQFF. The CDR3 DNA follows: TGTGCCAGCAGCTTAGTGGCGGGAGTCGGCAATGAGCAGTTCTTC.

J is TRBJ2-1 and V is TRBV6-6; a possible D gene is TRBD1 (5 bases). V was cut by 7 bases and J by 0 bases, with 10 bases left in between. Germline CDR1 and CDR2: MNHNY and SVGAGI (reference sequence). The CDR3 extends over 14 amino acids. DNA of the CDR3: TGTGCCAGCATCAGGGATAGCTCCTACAATGAGCAGTTCTTC. Protein: CASIRDSSYNEQFF.

J is TRBJ1-1 and V is TRBV25-1, with D possibly matching TRBD1 (5 bases). V was cut by 7 bases and J by 4 bases, with 10 bases left in between. The CDR3 has 12 residues. Germline-derived CDR1 and CDR2 are MGHDK and SYGVNS. The CDR3 coding sequence is TGTGCCAGCAACACGGGACTCACTGAAGCTTTCTTT. Translating gives CASNTGLTEAFF.

The chain uses TRBV6-1 and TRBJ2-4; D is perhaps TRBD1 (5 bases). V shed 2 bases and J shed 7 bases, with 12 bases lying between them. This CDR3 spans 14 amino acids. CDR1 is MNHNS and CDR2 is SASEGT in the germline V gene. The CDR3 protein is CASSEQGSFNIQYF. CDR3 sequence (DNA): TGTGCCAGCAGTGAACAGGGATCCTTTAACATTCAGTACTTC.

The genes are TRBV2 and TRBJ2-2, with TRBD2 identical over 9 bases. Germline-derived CDR1 and CDR2 are SNHLY and FYNNEI. The CDR3 loop spans 15 amino acids. V lost 3 bases to trimming and J lost 5 bases; unmatched junction nucleotides: 4. CDR3 nucleotide sequence: TGTGCCAGCAGTGATTTTGGACTAGCGACCGGGGAGCTGTTTTTT. Translated, it gives CASSDFGLATGELFF.

Here the CDR3 DNA reads TGCGCCAGCAGCGGGACAGGGTCTCGAATTCAGTACTTC. This codes for CASSGTGSRIQYF. V gene TRBV5-1 combines with J gene TRBJ2-4; the match to TRBD1 covers 9 bases. Germline assignment: CDR1 SGHRS and CDR2 YFSETQ. The CDR3 is 13 residues long. Trimming at V came to 4 bases and at J to 10 bases, leaving 6 bases not matched to a gene. The complete variable domain, with remaining parts taken from reference TRBV5-1 and TRBJ2-4, reads KAGVTQTPRYLIKTRGQQVTLSCSPISGHRSVSWYQQTPGQGLQFLFEYFSETQRNKGNFPGRFSGRQFSNSRSEMNVSTLELGDSALYLCASSGTGSRIQYFGAGTRLSVL.